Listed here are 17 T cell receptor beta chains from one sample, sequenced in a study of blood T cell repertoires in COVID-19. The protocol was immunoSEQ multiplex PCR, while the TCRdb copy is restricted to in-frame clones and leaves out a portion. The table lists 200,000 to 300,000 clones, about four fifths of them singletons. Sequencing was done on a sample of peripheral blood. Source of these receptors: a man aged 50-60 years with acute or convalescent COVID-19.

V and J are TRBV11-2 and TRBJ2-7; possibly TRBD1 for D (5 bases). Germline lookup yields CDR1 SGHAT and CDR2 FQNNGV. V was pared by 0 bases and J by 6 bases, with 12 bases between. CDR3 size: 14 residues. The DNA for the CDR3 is TGTGCCAGCAGCTTAGAGCCAGGGCTAGGCGAGCAGTACTTC. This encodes CASSLEPGLGEQYF.

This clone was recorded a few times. The CDR3 spells CASCTGPTYNSPLHF. For the CDR3, the DNA is TGTGCCAGCTGTACAGGGCCTACCTATAATTCACCCCTCCACTTT. The rearrangement uses TRBV27 and TRBJ1-6; tentatively, D is TRBD1 (6 bases). The V gene lost 8 bases and the J gene lost 2 bases, with 13 bases spanning the gap. Germline V lookup: CDR1 MNHEY, CDR2 SMNVEV (reference sequence). The CDR3 runs to 15 residues.

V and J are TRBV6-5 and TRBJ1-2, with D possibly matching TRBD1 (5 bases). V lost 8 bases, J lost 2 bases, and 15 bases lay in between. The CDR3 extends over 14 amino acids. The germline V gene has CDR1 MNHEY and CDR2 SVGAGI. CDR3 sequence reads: CASCRDSENYGYTF. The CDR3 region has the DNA TGTGCCAGCTGTAGGGACTCTGAGAACTATGGCTACACCTTC.

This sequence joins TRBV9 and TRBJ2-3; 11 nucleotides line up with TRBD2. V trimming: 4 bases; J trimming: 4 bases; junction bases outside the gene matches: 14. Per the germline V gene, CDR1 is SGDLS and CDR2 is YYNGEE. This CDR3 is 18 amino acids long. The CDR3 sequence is CASSRPGTSGEVADTQYF. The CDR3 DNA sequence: TGTGCCAGCAGCCGTCCCGGGACTAGCGGAGAAGTTGCAGATACGCAGTATTTT.

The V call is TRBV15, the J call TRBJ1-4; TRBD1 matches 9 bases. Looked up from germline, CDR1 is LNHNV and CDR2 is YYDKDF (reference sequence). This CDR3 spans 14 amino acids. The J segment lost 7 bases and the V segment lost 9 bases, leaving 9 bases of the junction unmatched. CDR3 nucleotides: TGTGCCACTAATCCGGGACAGGGCTCTGAAAAACTGTTTTTT. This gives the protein CATNPGQGSEKLFF. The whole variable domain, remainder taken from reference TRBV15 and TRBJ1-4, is DAMVIQNPRYQVTQFGKPVTLSCSQTLNHNVMYWYQQKSSQAPKLLFHYYDKDFNNEADTPDNFQSRRPNTSFCFLDIRSPGLGDTAMYLCATNPGQGSEKLFFGSGTQLSVL.

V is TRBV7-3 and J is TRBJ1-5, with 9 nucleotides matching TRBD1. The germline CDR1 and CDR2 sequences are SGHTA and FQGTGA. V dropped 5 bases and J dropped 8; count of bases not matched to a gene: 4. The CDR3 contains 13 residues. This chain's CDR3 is CASSPGQGKPQHF. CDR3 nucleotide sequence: TGTGCCAGCAGCCCCGGACAGGGGAAGCCCCAGCATTTT.

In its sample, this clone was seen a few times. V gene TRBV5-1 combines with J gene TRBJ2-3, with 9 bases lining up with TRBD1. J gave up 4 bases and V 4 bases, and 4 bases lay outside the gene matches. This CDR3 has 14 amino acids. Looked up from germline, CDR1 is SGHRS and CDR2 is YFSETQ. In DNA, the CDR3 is TGCGCCAGCAGCAGCTACAGGGGGCCAGATACGCAGTATTTT. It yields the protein CASSSYRGPDTQYF.

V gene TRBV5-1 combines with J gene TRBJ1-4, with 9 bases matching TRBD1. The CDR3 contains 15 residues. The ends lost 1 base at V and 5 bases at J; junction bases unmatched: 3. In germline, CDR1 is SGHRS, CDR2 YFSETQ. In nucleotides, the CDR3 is TGCGCCAGCAGCTTGCCCGGGACAGGGAATGAAAAACTGTTTTTT. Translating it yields CASSLPGTGNEKLFF.

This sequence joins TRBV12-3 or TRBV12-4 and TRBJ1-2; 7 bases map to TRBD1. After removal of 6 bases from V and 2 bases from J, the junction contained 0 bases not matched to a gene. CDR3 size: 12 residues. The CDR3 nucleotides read TGTGCCAGCAGGACAGGGAACTATGGCTACACCTTC. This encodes CASRTGNYGYTF.

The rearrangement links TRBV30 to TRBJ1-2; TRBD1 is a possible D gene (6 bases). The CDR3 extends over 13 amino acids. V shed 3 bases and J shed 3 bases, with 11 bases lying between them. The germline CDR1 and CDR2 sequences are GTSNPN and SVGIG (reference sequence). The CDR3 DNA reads TGTGCCTGGAGGAAGGACAGCGACTATGGCTACACCTTC. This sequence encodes CAWRKDSDYGYTF.

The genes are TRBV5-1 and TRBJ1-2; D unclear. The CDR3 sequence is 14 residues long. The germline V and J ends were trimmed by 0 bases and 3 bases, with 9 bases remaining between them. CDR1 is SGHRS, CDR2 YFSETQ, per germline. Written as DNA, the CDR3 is TGCGCCAGCAGCTTGGAGTGGCTCGACTATGGCTACACCTTC. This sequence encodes CASSLEWLDYGYTF.

The CDR3 DNA follows: TGTGCCAGCAGGGACAGGGCGCAGCCCCAGCATTTT. Translating gives CASRDRAQPQHF. This rearrangement joins TRBV7-6 to TRBJ1-5; the match to TRBD1 covers 8 bases. This CDR3 is 12 amino acids long. The V segment lost 6 bases and the J segment 7 bases; nucleotides outside the gene matches: 2. CDR1 and CDR2 (germline): SGHVS, FNYEAQ.

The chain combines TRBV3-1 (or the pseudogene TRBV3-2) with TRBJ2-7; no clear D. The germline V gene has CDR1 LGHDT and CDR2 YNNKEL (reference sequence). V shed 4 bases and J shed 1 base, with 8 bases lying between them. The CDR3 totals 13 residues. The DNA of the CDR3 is TGTGCCAGCAGCCTCCGAGTATCCTACGAGCAGTACTTC. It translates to CASSLRVSYEQYF.

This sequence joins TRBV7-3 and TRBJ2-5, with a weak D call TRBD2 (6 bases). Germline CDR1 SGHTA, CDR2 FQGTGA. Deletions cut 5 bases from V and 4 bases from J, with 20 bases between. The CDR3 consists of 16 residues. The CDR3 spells CASSPKGNRRGETQYF. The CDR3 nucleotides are TGTGCCAGCAGCCCTAAGGGAAATCGGCGGGGAGAGACCCAGTACTTC.

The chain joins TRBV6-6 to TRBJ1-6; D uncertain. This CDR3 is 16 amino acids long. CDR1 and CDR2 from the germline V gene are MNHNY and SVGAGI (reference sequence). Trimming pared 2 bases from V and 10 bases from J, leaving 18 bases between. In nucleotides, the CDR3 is TGTGCCAGCAGTTACCGCCGTGCGGGGTTAGGGTCACCCCTCCACTTT. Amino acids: CASSYRRAGLGSPLHF.

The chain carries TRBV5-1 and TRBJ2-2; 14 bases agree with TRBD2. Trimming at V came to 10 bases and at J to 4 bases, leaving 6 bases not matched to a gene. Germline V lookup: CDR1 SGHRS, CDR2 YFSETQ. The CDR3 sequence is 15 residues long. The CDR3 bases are TGCGCCCGCCAAGGACTAGCGGGAGGCACCGGGGAGCTGTTTTTT. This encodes CARQGLAGGTGELFF.

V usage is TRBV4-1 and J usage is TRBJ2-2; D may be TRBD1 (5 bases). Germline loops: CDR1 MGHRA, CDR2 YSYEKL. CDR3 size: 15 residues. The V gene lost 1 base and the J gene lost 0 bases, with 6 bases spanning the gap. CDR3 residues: CASSQGQSNTGELFF. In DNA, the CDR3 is TGCGCCAGCAGCCAAGGACAGTCGAACACCGGGGAGCTGTTTTTT.